A single sample gave rise to the 3 T cell receptor beta chains below, sequenced in a study of T cell responses to AZD1222 COVID-19 vaccine. Some clones are missing from TCRdb's copy, which holds only in-frame ones; the method was immunoSEQ multiplex PCR. The data contain about 180,000 clones, 88% of them singletons. Sequencing was performed on peripheral blood, taken on day 0 of AZD1222 vaccination. These TCRs come from an adult in good health.

CDR3 amino acids: CASSLDRSEQYF. In nucleotides, the CDR3 is TGTGCCAGCAGCCTGGACAGAAGCGAGCAGTACTTC. V and J are TRBV5-6 and TRBJ2-7; D possibly corresponds to TRBD1 (6 bases). CDR3 length: 12 amino acids. V dropped 4 bases and J dropped 6 bases, with 11 bases sitting between them. Germline CDR1 SGHDT, CDR2 YYEEEE.

This chain connects TRBV28 to TRBJ1-1; D gene unclear. Deletions cut 7 bases from V and 4 bases from J, with 10 bases between. Germline V lookup: CDR1 MDHEN, CDR2 SYDVKM. The CDR3 contains 12 residues. The CDR3 spells CASKTAFTEAFF. The DNA for the CDR3 is TGTGCCAGCAAAACCGCTTTCACTGAAGCTTTCTTT.

This chain links TRBV10-3 with TRBJ1-6, with TRBD1 matching over 9 bases. Germline trimming cut 10 bases from V and 9 bases from J; bases unmatched to any gene: 10. Germline CDR1 ENHRY, CDR2 SYGVKD. CDR3 size: 14 residues. The CDR3: CATTTGGASSPLHF. Here the CDR3 DNA reads TGTGCCACGACTACAGGGGGCGCCTCTTCACCCCTCCACTTT.